This T cell receptor (beta chain) was identified during a study of metastatic and nonmetastatic thyroid tumors. Overall study context: Across peripheral blood and tumor or nodule tissue samples taken from malignant and benign thyroid patients, the repertoires were compared with one another.

The CDR3 loop spans 14 amino acids. Trimming stripped 5 bases from V and 1 base from J, with 14 bases between. CDR1 SQVTM and CDR2 ANQGSEA come from the germline V gene. No patient had received any treatment before thyroid surgery. General study findings and limits: The reported finding was significantly higher TCR beta diversity in malignant thyroid tumors relative to benign nodules, in blood and tumor.

This clone was found many times. What it binds is unknown. Study processing details: What underpinned the distant-metastasis classifier for papillary thyroid cancer was the set of CDR3 differences across clinicopathological groups. TCRdb used MiXCR to call clones anew from the PCR reads. The V and J calls shown here were made by TCRdb, not taken from the authors' results. The top ten hold approximately 9.8% of the sample, which has tens of thousands of clones, about a sixth seen once. This chain uses TRBV29-1 with TRBJ1-1, with D perhaps TRBD1 (6 bases). The source material was tumor tissue. This receptor was taken from a female donor with papillary thyroid cancer or a benign thyroid nodule (not recorded which). Some clones in this sample may be carry-over from other donors' samples. Here the CDR3 reads CSVLDVRGNTEAFF. The CDR3, as DNA: TGCAGCGTTCTTGATGTCAGGGGGAACACTGAAGCTTTCTTT.